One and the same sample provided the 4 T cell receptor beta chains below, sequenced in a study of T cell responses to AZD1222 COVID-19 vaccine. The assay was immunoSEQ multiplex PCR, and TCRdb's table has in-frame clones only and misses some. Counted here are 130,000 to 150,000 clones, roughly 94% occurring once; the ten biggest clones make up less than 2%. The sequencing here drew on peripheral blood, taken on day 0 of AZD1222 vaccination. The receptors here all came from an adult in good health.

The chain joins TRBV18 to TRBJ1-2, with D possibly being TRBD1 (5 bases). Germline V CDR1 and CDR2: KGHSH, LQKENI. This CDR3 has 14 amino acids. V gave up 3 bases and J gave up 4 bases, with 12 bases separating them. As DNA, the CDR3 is TGTGCCAGCTCACCCGCGGGGGTGGTCTATGGCTACACCTTC. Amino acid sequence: CASSPAGVVYGYTF.

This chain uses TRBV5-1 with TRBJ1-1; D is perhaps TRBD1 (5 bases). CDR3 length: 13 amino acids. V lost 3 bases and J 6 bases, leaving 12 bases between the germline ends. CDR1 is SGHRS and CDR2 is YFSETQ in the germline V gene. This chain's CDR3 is CASSSQGVAEAFF. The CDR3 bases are TGCGCCAGCAGCTCGCAGGGTGTGGCTGAAGCTTTCTTT.

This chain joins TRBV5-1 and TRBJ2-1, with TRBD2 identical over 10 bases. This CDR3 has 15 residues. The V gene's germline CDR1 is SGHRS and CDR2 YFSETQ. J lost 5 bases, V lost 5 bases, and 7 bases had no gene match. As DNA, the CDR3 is TGCGCCAGCAGTACCAGCGGGGGGGCTGACAATGAGCAGTTCTTC. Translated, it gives CASSTSGGADNEQFF.

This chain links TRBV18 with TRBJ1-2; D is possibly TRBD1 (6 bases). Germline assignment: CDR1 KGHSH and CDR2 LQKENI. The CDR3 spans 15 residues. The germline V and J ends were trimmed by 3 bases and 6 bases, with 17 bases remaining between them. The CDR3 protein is CASSPSGVGEHGYTF. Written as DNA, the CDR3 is TGTGCCAGCTCACCTTCAGGGGTGGGCGAGCATGGCTACACCTTC. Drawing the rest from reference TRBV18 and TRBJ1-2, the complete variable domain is NAGVMQNPRHLVRRRGQEARLRCSPMKGHSHVYWYRQLPEEGLKFMVYLQKENIIDESGMPKERFSAEFPKEGPSILRIQQVVRGDSAAYFCASSPSGVGEHGYTFGSGTRLTVV.